The subject of this entry is one TCR beta chain. The data derive from a study of blood T cell repertoires in COVID-19. The CDR3 runs 15 residues. Trimming left V 0 bases short and J 1 base short, with 12 bases between. The germline CDR1 and CDR2 sequences are SQVTM and ANQGSEA. Some clones are missing from TCRdb's copy, which holds only in-frame ones; the method was immunoSEQ multiplex PCR. The sample yields approximately 180,000 clones, about 77% seen once. V and J are TRBV29-1 and TRBJ1-1; D perhaps matches TRBD1 (5 bases). Sequencing was done on a sample of PBMCs or T cells enriched from blood (not recorded which). This TCR derives from a woman aged 45-65 years with acute COVID-19. CDR3 amino acids: CSVEETGLGNTEAFF. In DNA, the CDR3 is TGCAGCGTTGAAGAAACGGGACTGGGGAACACTGAAGCTTTCTTT.